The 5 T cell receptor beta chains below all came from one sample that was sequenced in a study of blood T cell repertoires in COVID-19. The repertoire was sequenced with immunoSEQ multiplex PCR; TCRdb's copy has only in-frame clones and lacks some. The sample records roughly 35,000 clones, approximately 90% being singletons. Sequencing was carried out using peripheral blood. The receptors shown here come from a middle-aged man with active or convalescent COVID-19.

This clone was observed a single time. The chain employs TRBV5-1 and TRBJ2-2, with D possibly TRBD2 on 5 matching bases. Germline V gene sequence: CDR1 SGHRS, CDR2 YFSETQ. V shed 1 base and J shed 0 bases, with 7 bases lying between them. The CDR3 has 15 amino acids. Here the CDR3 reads CASSLRLTNTGELFF. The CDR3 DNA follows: TGCGCCAGCAGCTTGAGACTAACGAACACCGGGGAGCTGTTTTTT. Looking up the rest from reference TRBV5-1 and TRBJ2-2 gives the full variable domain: KAGVTQTPRYLIKTRGQQVTLSCSPISGHRSVSWYQQTPGQGLQFLFEYFSETQRNKGNFPGRFSGRQFSNSRSEMNVSTLELGDSALYLCASSLRLTNTGELFFGEGSRLTVL.

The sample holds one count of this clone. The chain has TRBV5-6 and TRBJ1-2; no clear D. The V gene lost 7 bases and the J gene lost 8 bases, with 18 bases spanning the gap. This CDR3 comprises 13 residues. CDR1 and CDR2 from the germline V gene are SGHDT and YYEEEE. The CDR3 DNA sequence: TGTGCCAGCGTTACAAGGGCGGCGGGAGGCTACACCTTC. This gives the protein CASVTRAAGGYTF.

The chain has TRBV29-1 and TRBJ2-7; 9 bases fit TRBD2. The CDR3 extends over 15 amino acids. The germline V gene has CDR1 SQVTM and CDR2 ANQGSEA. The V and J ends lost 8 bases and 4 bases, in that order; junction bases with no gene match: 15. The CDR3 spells CSTREGASGMYEQYF. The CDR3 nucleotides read TGCAGCACCCGCGAGGGGGCTAGCGGGATGTACGAGCAGTACTTC.

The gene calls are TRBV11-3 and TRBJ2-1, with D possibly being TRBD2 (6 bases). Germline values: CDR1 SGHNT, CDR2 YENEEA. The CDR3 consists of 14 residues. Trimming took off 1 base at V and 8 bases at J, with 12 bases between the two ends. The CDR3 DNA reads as TGTGCCAGCAGCTTAGCGGGAGATTTGGATGAGCAGTTCTTC. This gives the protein CASSLAGDLDEQFF.

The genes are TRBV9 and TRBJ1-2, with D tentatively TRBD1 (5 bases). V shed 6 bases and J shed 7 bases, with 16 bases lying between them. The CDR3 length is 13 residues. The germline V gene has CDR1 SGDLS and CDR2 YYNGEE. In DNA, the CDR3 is TGTGCCAGCACCATCGGGGGAACCGGTGGCTACACCTTC. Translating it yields CASTIGGTGGYTF.